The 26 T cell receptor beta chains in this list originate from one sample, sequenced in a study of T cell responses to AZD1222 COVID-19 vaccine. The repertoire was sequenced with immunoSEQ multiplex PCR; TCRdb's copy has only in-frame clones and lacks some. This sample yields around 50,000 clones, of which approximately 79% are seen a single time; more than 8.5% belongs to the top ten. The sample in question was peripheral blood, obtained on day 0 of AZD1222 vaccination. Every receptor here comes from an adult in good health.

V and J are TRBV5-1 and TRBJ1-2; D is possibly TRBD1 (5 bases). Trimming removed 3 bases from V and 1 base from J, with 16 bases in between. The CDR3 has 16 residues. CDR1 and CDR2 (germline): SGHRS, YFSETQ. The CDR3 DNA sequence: TGCGCCAGCAGCTGGGGGGGTGGTAGCCTTAACTATGGCTACACCTTC. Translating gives CASSWGGGSLNYGYTF.

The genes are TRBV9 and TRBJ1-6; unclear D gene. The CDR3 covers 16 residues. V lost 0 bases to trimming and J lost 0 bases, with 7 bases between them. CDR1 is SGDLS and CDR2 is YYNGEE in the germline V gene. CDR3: CASSVAPSSYNSPLHF. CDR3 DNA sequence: TGTGCCAGCAGCGTAGCCCCGAGCTCCTATAATTCACCCCTCCACTTT.

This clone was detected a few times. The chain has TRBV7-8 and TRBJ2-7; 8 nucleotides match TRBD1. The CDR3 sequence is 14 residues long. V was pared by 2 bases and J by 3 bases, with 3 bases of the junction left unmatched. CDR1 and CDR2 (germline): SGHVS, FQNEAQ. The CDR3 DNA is TGTGCCAGCAGCTTACTACAGGGGGTCTACGAGCAGTACTTC. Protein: CASSLLQGVYEQYF.

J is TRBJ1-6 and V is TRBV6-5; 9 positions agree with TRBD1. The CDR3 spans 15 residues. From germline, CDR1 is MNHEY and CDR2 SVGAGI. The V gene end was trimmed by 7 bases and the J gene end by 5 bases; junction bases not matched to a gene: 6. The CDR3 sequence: CASTWTGVDNSPLHF. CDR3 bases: TGTGCCAGCACTTGGACAGGGGTCGATAATTCACCCCTCCACTTT.

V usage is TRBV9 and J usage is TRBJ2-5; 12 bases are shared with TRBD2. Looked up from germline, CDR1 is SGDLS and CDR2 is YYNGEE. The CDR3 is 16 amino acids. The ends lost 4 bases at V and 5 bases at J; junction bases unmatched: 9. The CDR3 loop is CASSLRTSGTSETQYF. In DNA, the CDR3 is TGTGCCAGCAGCCTCCGGACTAGCGGGACGTCTGAGACCCAGTACTTC.

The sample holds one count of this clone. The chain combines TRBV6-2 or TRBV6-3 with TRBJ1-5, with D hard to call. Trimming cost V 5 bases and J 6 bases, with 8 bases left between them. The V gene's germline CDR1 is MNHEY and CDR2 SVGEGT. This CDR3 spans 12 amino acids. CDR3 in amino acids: CASSGDFQPQHF. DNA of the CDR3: TGTGCCAGCAGTGGAGACTTTCAGCCCCAGCATTTT.

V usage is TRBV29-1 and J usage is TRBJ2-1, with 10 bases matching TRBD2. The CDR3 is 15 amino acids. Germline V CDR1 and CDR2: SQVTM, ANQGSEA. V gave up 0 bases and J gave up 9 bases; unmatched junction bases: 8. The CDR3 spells CSVEDPLAGRFEQFF. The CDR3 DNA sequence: TGCAGCGTTGAAGATCCACTAGCGGGGAGGTTTGAGCAGTTCTTC.

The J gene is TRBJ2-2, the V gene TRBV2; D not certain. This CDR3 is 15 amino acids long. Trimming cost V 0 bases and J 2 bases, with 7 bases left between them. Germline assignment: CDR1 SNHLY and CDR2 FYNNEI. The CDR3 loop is CASSEATPNTGELFF. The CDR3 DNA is TGTGCCAGCAGTGAAGCCACCCCCAACACCGGGGAGCTGTTTTTT.

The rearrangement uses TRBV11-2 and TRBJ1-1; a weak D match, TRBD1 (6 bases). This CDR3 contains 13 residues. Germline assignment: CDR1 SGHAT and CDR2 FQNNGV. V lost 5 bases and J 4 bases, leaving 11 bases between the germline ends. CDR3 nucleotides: TGTGCCAGCAGCGCAAGGGACATCACTGAAGCTTTCTTT. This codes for CASSARDITEAFF.

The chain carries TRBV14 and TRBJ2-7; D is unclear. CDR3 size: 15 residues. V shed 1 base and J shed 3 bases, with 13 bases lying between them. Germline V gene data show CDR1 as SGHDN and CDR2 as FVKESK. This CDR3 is CASSQVTLPVYEQYF. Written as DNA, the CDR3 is TGTGCCAGCAGCCAAGTAACGTTACCGGTCTACGAGCAGTACTTC. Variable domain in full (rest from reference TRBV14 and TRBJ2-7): EAGVTQFPSHSVIEKGQTVTLRCDPISGHDNLYWYRRVMGKEIKFLLHFVKESKQDESGMPNNRFLAERTGGTYSTLKVQPAELEDSGVYFCASSQVTLPVYEQYFGPGTRLTVT.

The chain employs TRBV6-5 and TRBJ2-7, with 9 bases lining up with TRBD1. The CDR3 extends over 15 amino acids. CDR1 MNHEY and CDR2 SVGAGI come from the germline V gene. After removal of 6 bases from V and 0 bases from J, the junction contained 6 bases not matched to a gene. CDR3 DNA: TGTGCCAGCAGCAGGGGACAGGGCGGCTCCTACGAGCAGTACTTC. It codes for CASSRGQGGSYEQYF.

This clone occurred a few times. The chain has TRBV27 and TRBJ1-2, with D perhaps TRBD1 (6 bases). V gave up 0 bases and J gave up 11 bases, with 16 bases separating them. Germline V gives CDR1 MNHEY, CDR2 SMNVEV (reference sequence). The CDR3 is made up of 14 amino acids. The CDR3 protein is CASSLSRRDKGYTF. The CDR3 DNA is TGTGCCAGCAGTTTATCTCGCCGGGACAAGGGGTACACCTTC.

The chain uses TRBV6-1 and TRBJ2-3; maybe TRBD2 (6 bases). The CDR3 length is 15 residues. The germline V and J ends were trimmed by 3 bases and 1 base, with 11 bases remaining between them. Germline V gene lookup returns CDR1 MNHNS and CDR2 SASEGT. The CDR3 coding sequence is TGTGCCAGCAGTGACGTCGGGGGTGGCACAGATACGCAGTATTTT. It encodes CASSDVGGGTDTQYF.

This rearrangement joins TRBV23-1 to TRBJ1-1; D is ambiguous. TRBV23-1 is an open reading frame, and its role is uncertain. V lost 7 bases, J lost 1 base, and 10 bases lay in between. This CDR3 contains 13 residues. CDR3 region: CASTEARNTEAFF. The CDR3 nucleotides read TGCGCCAGCACAGAAGCACGGAACACTGAAGCTTTCTTT.

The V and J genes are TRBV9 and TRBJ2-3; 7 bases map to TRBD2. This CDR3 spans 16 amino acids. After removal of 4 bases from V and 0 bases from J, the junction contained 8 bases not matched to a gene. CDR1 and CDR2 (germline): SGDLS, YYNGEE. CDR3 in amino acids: CASSKSSGLSTDTQYF. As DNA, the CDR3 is TGTGCCAGCAGCAAAAGTAGCGGGTTAAGCACAGATACGCAGTATTTT. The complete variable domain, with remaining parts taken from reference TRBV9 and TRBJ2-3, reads DSGVTQTPKHLITATGQRVTLRCSPRSGDLSVYWYQQSLDQGLQFLIQYYNGEERAKGNILERFSAQQFPDLHSELNLSSLELGDSALYFCASSKSSGLSTDTQYFGPGTRLTVL.

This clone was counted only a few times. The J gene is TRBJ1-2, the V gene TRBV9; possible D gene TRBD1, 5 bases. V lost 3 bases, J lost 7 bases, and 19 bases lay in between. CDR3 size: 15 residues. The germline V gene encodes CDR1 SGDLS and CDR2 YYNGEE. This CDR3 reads CASSAQSARGGGYTF. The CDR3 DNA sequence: TGTGCCAGCAGCGCCCAGAGCGCGCGCGGGGGTGGCTACACCTTC.

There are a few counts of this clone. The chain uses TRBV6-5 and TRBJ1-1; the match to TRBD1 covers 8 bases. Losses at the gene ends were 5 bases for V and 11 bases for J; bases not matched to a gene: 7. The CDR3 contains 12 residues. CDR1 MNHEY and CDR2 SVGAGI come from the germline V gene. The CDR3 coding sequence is TGTGCCAGCAGTAACAGGGGGTCTCCCGCTTTCTTT. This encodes CASSNRGSPAFF.

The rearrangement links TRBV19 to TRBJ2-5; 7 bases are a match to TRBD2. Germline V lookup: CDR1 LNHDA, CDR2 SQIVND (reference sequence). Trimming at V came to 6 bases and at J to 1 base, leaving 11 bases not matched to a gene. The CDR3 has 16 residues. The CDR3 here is CASRPGLSTIQETQYF. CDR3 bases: TGTGCCAGTAGACCGGGACTAAGCACAATCCAAGAGACCCAGTACTTC. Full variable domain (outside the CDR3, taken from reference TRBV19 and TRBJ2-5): DGGITQSPKYLFRKEGQNVTLSCEQNLNHDAMYWYRQDPGQGLRLIYYSQIVNDFQKGDIAEGYSVSREKKESFPLTVTSAQKNPTAFYLCASRPGLSTIQETQYFGPGTRLLVL.

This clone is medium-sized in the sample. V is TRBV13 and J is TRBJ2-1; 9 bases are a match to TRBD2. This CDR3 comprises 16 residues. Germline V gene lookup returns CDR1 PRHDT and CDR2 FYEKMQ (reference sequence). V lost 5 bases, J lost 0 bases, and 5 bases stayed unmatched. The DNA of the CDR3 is TGTGCCAGCAGCCCAACACTAGCGGGCTCCTACAATGAGCAGTTCTTC. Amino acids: CASSPTLAGSYNEQFF.

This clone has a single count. The chain's CDR3 is CASRAHLTSGRVDEQFF. CDR3 DNA sequence: TGCGCCAGCAGAGCCCACCTTACTAGCGGGAGAGTCGATGAGCAGTTCTTC. The V call is TRBV5-1, the J call TRBJ2-1; 11 positions match TRBD2. Germline V gene lookup returns CDR1 SGHRS and CDR2 YFSETQ. V was clipped by 5 bases and J by 8 bases; unmatched bases: 15. CDR3 size: 17 residues.

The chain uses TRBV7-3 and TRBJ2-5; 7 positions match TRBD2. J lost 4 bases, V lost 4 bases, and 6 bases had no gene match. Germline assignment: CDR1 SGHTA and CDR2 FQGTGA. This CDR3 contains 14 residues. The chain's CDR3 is CASSWAGDRETQYF. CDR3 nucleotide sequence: TGTGCCAGCAGCTGGGCGGGGGACCGAGAGACCCAGTACTTC.

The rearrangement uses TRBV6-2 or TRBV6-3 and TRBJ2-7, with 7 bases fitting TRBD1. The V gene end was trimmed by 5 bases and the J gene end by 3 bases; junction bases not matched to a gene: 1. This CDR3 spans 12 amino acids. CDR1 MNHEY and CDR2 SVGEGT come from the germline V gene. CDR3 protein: CASSGQVYEQYF. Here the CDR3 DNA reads TGTGCCAGCAGTGGACAGGTCTACGAGCAGTACTTC.

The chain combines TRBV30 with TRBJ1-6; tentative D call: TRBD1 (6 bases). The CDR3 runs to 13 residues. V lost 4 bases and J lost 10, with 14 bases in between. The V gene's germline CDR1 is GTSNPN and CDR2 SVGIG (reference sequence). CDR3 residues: CAWNGEGGSPLHF. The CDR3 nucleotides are TGTGCCTGGAACGGGGAGGGGGGCTCACCCCTCCACTTT.

CDR3 residues: CASRLLEGTDTQYF. CDR3 bases: TGCGCCAGCAGGCTACTAGAGGGAACAGATACGCAGTATTTT. The chain has TRBV5-1 and TRBJ2-3; D is perhaps TRBD2 (5 bases). Trimming took off 5 bases at V and 3 bases at J, with 13 bases between the two ends. This CDR3 has 14 residues. Germline V lookup: CDR1 SGHRS, CDR2 YFSETQ.

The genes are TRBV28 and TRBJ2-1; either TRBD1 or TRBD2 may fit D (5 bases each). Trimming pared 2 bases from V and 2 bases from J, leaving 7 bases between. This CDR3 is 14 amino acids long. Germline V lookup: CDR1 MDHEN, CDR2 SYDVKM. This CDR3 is CASSLGGPYNEQFF. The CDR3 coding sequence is TGTGCCAGCAGTTTAGGGGGTCCCTACAATGAGCAGTTCTTC.

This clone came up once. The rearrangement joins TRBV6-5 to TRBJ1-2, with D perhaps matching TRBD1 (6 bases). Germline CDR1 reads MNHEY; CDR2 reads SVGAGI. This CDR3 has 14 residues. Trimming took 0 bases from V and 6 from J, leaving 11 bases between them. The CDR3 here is CASSYSTGGDGYTF. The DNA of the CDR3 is TGTGCCAGCAGTTACTCGACCGGGGGCGATGGCTACACCTTC.